A single sample is the source of the 27 T cell receptor beta chains below, sequenced in a study of blood T cell repertoires in COVID-19. Generated by immunoSEQ multiplex PCR, the TCRdb table keeps only in-frame clones and is missing some. The sample has approximately 140,000 clones; over 75% are singletons. Input material: peripheral blood. The source of these receptors is a man between 18 and 29 years old with COVID-19, enrolled during active disease.

V and J are TRBV24-1 and TRBJ2-1, with 9 bases that match TRBD1. CDR3 length equals 16 residues. Trimming at V came to 1 base and at J to 8 bases, leaving 8 bases not matched to a gene. Germline values: CDR1 KGHDR, CDR2 SFDVKD. Written as DNA, the CDR3 is TGTGCCACCAGTGATTTAGGACAGGGGAGGTACGATGAGCAGTTCTTC. Translated, it gives CATSDLGQGRYDEQFF.

This chain joins TRBV9 and TRBJ1-6; D unresolved. The CDR3 spans 11 residues. CDR1 and CDR2 from the germline V gene are SGDLS and YYNGEE. V was shortened by 7 bases and J by 8 bases, with 7 bases between the two germline ends. CDR3 DNA: TGTGCCAGCGGGAGGGATTCACCCCTCCACTTT. Translating gives CASGRDSPLHF.

The chain links TRBV10-1 to TRBJ1-5; 7 positions agree with TRBD1. V shed 0 bases and J 0 bases; nucleotides not matched to a gene: 8. The CDR3 length is 18 residues. Germline lookup yields CDR1 WNHNN and CDR2 SYGVQD (reference sequence). As DNA, the CDR3 is TGCGCCAGCAGTGAGTCTTACCAGGGGGTCTATAGCAATCAGCCCCAGCATTTT. This codes for CASSESYQGVYSNQPQHF.

This chain connects TRBV7-2 to TRBJ2-7; tentatively, D is TRBD2 (5 bases). The germline V and J ends were trimmed by 2 bases and 0 bases, with 8 bases remaining between them. The CDR3 consists of 14 residues. From germline, CDR1 is SGHTA and CDR2 FQGNSA. CDR3: CASSLWESSYEQYF. For the CDR3, the DNA is TGTGCCAGCAGCTTATGGGAGAGCTCCTACGAGCAGTACTTC.

The rearrangement links TRBV6-2 or TRBV6-3 to TRBJ1-2; a weak D match, TRBD1 (5 bases). V was clipped by 0 bases and J by 4 bases, with 21 bases between them. Looked up from germline, CDR1 is MNHEY and CDR2 is SVGEGT. CDR3 length equals 18 residues. The CDR3 spells CASSYSFELTAGIYGYTF. Written as DNA, the CDR3 is TGTGCCAGCAGTTACTCCTTTGAACTGACAGCTGGGATCTATGGCTACACCTTC.

The V gene is TRBV4-1, the J gene TRBJ2-7, with TRBD1 identical over 10 bases. Trimming took 3 bases from V and 3 from J; bases not matched to a gene: 5. Per germline, CDR1 MGHRA and CDR2 YSYEKL. The CDR3 covers 15 residues. The CDR3 sequence: CASSQPTGGIYEQYF. CDR3 nucleotides: TGCGCCAGCAGCCAGCCGACAGGGGGCATCTACGAGCAGTACTTC.

The V gene is TRBV7-2, the J gene TRBJ2-7; 9 nucleotides align to TRBD1. Looked up from germline, CDR1 is SGHTA and CDR2 is FQGNSA. V lost 1 base and J lost 4; bases outside the gene matches: 5. The CDR3 runs to 15 residues. The CDR3, as DNA: TGTGCCAGCAGCTTAGGATCGGGACAGGGATACGAGCAGTACTTC. This encodes CASSLGSGQGYEQYF.

V is TRBV7-2 and J is TRBJ2-7, with a weak D call TRBD2 (5 bases). Germline V gene sequence: CDR1 SGHTA, CDR2 FQGNSA. V was pared by 7 bases and J by 3 bases, with 19 bases between. There are 15 residues in the CDR3. The CDR3 nucleotides are TGTGCCAGCACAACACATGGCGGTGGGAGCTACGAGCAGTACTTC. Translating gives CASTTHGGGSYEQYF.

This chain uses TRBV28 with TRBJ2-3; 7 bases are a match to TRBD2. This CDR3 contains 14 residues. V shed 6 bases, J shed 2 bases, and the junction held 5 bases outside the gene matches. Germline CDR1 and CDR2: MDHEN and SYDVKM. In DNA, the CDR3 is TGTGCCAGCAGGGGTGGGGGGGACACAGATACGCAGTATTTT. Amino acids: CASRGGGDTDTQYF.

In the case of this clone: Other nucleotide sequences from this sample produce the same CDR3. The gene calls are TRBV9 and TRBJ1-1; possible D gene TRBD1, 5 bases. The germline V gene has CDR1 SGDLS and CDR2 YYNGEE. The CDR3 totals 13 residues. V lost 0 bases to trimming and J lost 5 bases, with 8 bases between them. The CDR3 sequence is CASSVGGETEAFF. The CDR3 bases are TGTGCCAGCAGCGTAGGGGGGGAGACTGAAGCTTTCTTT. Together with reference TRBV9 and TRBJ1-1, the CDR3 gives the full variable domain: DSGVTQTPKHLITATGQRVTLRCSPRSGDLSVYWYQQSLDQGLQFLIQYYNGEERAKGNILERFSAQQFPDLHSELNLSSLELGDSALYFCASSVGGETEAFFGQGTRLTVV.

The chain joins TRBV19 to TRBJ2-2; TRBD2 matches 8 bases. The CDR3 spans 15 residues. Germline lookup yields CDR1 LNHDA and CDR2 SQIVND (reference sequence). The junction had 9 bases not matched to a gene; V was cut back by 6 bases and J by 6 bases. CDR3 sequence (DNA): TGTGCCAGTAGCCTGAGCGGGAGAAGCGCCGGGGAGCTGTTTTTT. Translation: CASSLSGRSAGELFF.

The V call is TRBV29-1, the J call TRBJ2-3, with D possibly matching TRBD2 (5 bases). The germline V gene encodes CDR1 SQVTM and CDR2 ANQGSEA. The V end lost 6 bases, the J end lost 10 bases, and 26 bases lay between the germline ends. This CDR3 comprises 15 residues. The CDR3 here is CSVYPPLALKSAQYF. The CDR3 DNA sequence: TGCAGCGTCTACCCCCCGCTAGCCCTTAAGAGTGCGCAGTATTTT.

As concerns this clone: Its ends do not fully match the called genes, so a read error is possible. The chain has TRBV3-1 (or the pseudogene TRBV3-2) and TRBJ1-1; D is possibly TRBD1 (6 bases). The CDR3 consists of 13 residues. Germline V CDR1 and CDR2: LGHDT, YNNKEL (reference sequence). CDR3 in amino acids: CASSQGGGTEVFF. In DNA, the CDR3 is TGTGCCAGCAGCCAAGGGGGGGGCACTGAAGTTTTCTTT.

This chain connects TRBV6-2 or TRBV6-3 to TRBJ2-5; TRBD1 agrees at 8 bases. V dropped 1 base and J dropped 1; count of bases not matched to a gene: 11. Germline CDR1 and CDR2: MNHEY and SVGEGT. The CDR3 is 18 amino acids. CDR3 region: CASSYYRGTSRSQETQYF. CDR3 nucleotide sequence: TGTGCCAGCAGTTACTACAGGGGGACGTCCCGGTCCCAAGAGACCCAGTACTTC.

The chain has TRBV4-3 and TRBJ2-6, with D hard to call. Per germline, CDR1 LGHNA and CDR2 YSLEER. CDR3 length equals 14 residues. V dropped 8 bases and J dropped 2 bases, with 10 bases sitting between them. The CDR3 spells CASATLAGANVLTF. CDR3 DNA sequence: TGCGCCAGCGCCACCTTAGCTGGGGCCAACGTCCTGACTTTC.

This chain links TRBV9 with TRBJ2-3, with D perhaps TRBD2 (5 bases). The CDR3 length is 14 residues. With 3 bases removed from V and 2 bases from J, the gap between germline ends came to 10 bases. The germline CDR1 and CDR2 sequences are SGDLS and YYNGEE. The chain's CDR3 is CASSASGDTDTQYF. The CDR3 region has the DNA TGTGCCAGCAGCGCCAGCGGCGACACAGATACGCAGTATTTT. Based on the CDR3 plus reference TRBV9 and TRBJ2-3, the full variable domain is DSGVTQTPKHLITATGQRVTLRCSPRSGDLSVYWYQQSLDQGLQFLIQYYNGEERAKGNILERFSAQQFPDLHSELNLSSLELGDSALYFCASSASGDTDTQYFGPGTRLTVL.

This clone appeared once. The rearrangement uses TRBV27 and TRBJ2-5; perhaps TRBD2 as D (6 bases). Germline V gene sequence: CDR1 MNHEY, CDR2 SMNVEV (reference sequence). Deletions cut 5 bases from V and 5 bases from J, with 15 bases between. This CDR3 is 14 amino acids long. The CDR3 region has the DNA TGTGCCAGCAGTCCATACGCAGGGAGGGAGACCCAGTACTTC. This sequence encodes CASSPYAGRETQYF.

The V and J genes are TRBV5-6 and TRBJ1-2, with TRBD1 identical over 8 bases. The CDR3 sequence is 14 residues long. The J segment lost 6 bases and the V segment lost 3 bases, leaving 7 bases of the junction unmatched. The germline V gene has CDR1 SGHDT and CDR2 YYEEEE. CDR3 nucleotide sequence: TGTGCCAGCAGCTCCCCGCAGGACAGGGATGGCTACACCTTC. Its protein is CASSSPQDRDGYTF.

The chain links TRBV19 to TRBJ2-3; 8 positions match TRBD2. Germline-derived CDR1 and CDR2 are LNHDA and SQIVND (reference sequence). The CDR3 has 15 amino acids. J was trimmed by 4 bases and V by 3 bases; bases with no gene match: 6. The CDR3 here is CASSIFGRAADTQYF. In DNA, the CDR3 is TGTGCCAGTAGTATTTTCGGGAGGGCGGCAGATACGCAGTATTTT.

The chain has TRBV10-1 and TRBJ2-1; TRBD1 agrees at 10 bases. The V gene's germline CDR1 is WNHNN and CDR2 SYGVQD (reference sequence). After removal of 4 bases from V and 8 bases from J, the junction contained 8 bases not matched to a gene. The CDR3 runs 15 residues. The CDR3 loop is CASSGTGGSNDEQFF. The DNA for the CDR3 is TGCGCCAGCAGTGGGACAGGGGGGTCCAATGATGAGCAGTTCTTC.

The chain combines TRBV7-3 with TRBJ2-3; tentatively, D is TRBD1 (6 bases). This CDR3 has 14 amino acids. V lost 5 bases to trimming and J lost 3 bases, with 12 bases between them. Germline V lookup: CDR1 SGHTA, CDR2 FQGTGA. The CDR3 protein is CASSPERGTDTQYF. The CDR3 DNA reads TGTGCCAGCAGCCCCGAGAGGGGGACAGATACGCAGTATTTT.

As to this clone: This sample includes further DNA sequences coding for the same CDR3. The V call is TRBV6-5, the J call TRBJ2-7, with 11 positions matching TRBD1. Per the germline V gene, CDR1 is MNHEY and CDR2 is SVGAGI. The trim removed 0 bases at V and 3 bases at J, leaving 1 base unmatched. CDR3 length equals 15 residues. Written as DNA, the CDR3 is TGTGCCAGCAGTTACTCCGGGACAGGGGGCTACGAGCAGTACTTC. Its protein is CASSYSGTGGYEQYF.

The J gene is TRBJ2-1, the V gene TRBV2; possibly TRBD1 for D (5 bases). Trimming cost V 8 bases and J 1 base, with 12 bases left between them. CDR1 and CDR2 (germline): SNHLY, FYNNEI. CDR3 length: 14 residues. The CDR3 DNA reads TGTGCCAGCCTCGGCAGGGCATCCTACAATGAGCAGTTCTTC. It translates to CASLGRASYNEQFF.

V is TRBV21-1 and J is TRBJ2-1; the table's TRBD2 call for D was not verified on the DNA. TRBV21-1 is noted as a pseudogene. The CDR3 runs 18 residues. CDR3 DNA sequence: TGTGCCAGCAGCAAAAGACTAGCGGGAGCTGTCTTTAGGAATGAGCAGTTCTTC. Amino acids: CASSKRLAGAVFRNEQFF.

The rearrangement links TRBV5-1 to TRBJ1-1; TRBD1 matches at 9 bases. CDR3 length: 17 residues. V trimming: 4 bases; J trimming: 6 bases; junction bases outside the gene matches: 16. The V gene's germline CDR1 is SGHRS and CDR2 YFSETQ. CDR3 region: CASSGGTGDRVFAEAFF. CDR3 coding DNA: TGCGCCAGCAGCGGAGGAACGGGGGACAGGGTTTTCGCTGAAGCTTTCTTT.

This clone was counted once. The chain employs TRBV7-2 and TRBJ2-1; TRBD2 matches at 12 bases. Germline-derived CDR1 and CDR2 are SGHTA and FQGNSA. The CDR3 length is 19 residues. V shed 0 bases and J 8 bases; nucleotides not matched to a gene: 14. The DNA for the CDR3 is TGTGCCAGCAGCTTAGCCCGGGCTAGCGGGAGGGCCCGTCGCGATGAGCAGTTCTTC. Translation gives CASSLARASGRARRDEQFF.

The V call is TRBV27, the J call TRBJ2-7; TRBD1 is a possible D gene (6 bases). The CDR3 length is 15 residues. Germline CDR1 MNHEY, CDR2 SMNVEV (reference sequence). V was clipped by 6 bases and J by 1 base, with 16 bases between them. For the CDR3, the DNA is TGTGCCAGCAGCCTGACAGGCCACTCTTCCTACGAGCAGTACTTC. Translating gives CASSLTGHSSYEQYF.